The sequence of this T cell receptor (beta chain) was determined in a study of blood T cell repertoires in COVID-19. Generated by immunoSEQ multiplex PCR, the TCRdb table keeps only in-frame clones and is missing some. Of approximately 440,000 clones in the sample, less than 95% were seen once. Germline loops: CDR1 MNHEY, CDR2 SVGAGI. Trimming removed 7 bases from V and 1 base from J; junction bases left unmatched: 6. This CDR3 comprises 15 residues. The clonotype comes from a young man who had recovered from COVID-19. The source material was PBMCs or T cells enriched from blood (not recorded which). The chain recombines TRBV6-5 with TRBJ2-2; 7 bases are a match to TRBD1. CDR3 coding DNA: TGTGCCAGCAAGAGGGGGCAGCTGAACACCGGGGAGCTGTTTTTT. This gives the protein CASKRGQLNTGELFF.